This T cell receptor beta chain emerged from a study of molecular identifiers for immune sequencing clone quantification. To note about this clonotype: Mismatch with germline at one junction end may stem from a read error.

TCRdb processed the PCR reads anew with MiXCR; each CDR3 protein has one entry. The table has approximately 500,000 distinct CDR3 sequences, around 23% seen once. The V gene's germline CDR1 is MNHNY and CDR2 SVGAGI (reference sequence). The CDR3 has 14 amino acids. CD8+CD4-CCR7+CD45RA+ cells were sorted as naive CD8 T cells. Source material: naive CD8+ T cells from blood, with Jurkat cell RNA spiked in. Described subset: FACS-sorted CD8+CD4-CCR7+CD45RA+ naive T cells. This sequence was found in a human donor in good health. Some libraries in this study had Jurkat cell RNA spiked in. V is TRBV6-6 and J is TRBJ1-1; no firm D call. CDR3 protein: CASSYVYLSTEASF. The CDR3 DNA reads as TGTGCCAGCAGTTACGTATATCTCTCGACTGAGGCTTCCTTT.